A selection of T cell receptor beta chains follows, all from one sample in a study of T cell responses to AZD1222 COVID-19 vaccine. Some clones are missing from TCRdb's copy, which holds only in-frame ones; the method was immunoSEQ multiplex PCR. Of roughly 120,000 clones in the sample, 80% to 95% were seen once. The specimen comprised peripheral blood, sampled 28 days after the second AZD1222 dose. The receptors here all came from an adult who received the AZD1222 COVID-19 vaccine. Both conserved end residues are part of each CDR3. D genes are given only for firm matches. Where a row states a size, it is once, few, many or the class of an expanded clone; other rows omit it.

abundance	v_gene	d_gene	j_gene	CDR3nt	CDR3aa
NA	TRBV11-2	NA	TRBJ1-3	TGTGCCAGCCGCAGGGACCCCACCTCTGGAAACACCATATATTTT	CASRRDPTSGNTIYF
NA	TRBV9	NA	TRBJ1-1	TGTGCCAGCAGCCCAAGGAACACTGAAGCTTTCTTT	CASSPRNTEAFF
NA	TRBV18	TRBD1	TRBJ2-4	TGTGCCAGCTCACGGCCTACAGGGGAAAACATTCAGTACTTC	CASSRPTGENIQYF
NA	TRBV5-1	TRBD1	TRBJ2-1	TGCGCCAGCAGCTTGATACAGGACAGGGGTGAGCAGTTCTTC	CASSLIQDRGEQFF
NA	TRBV24-1	TRBD1	TRBJ1-2	TGTGCCACCAGTGATACCCCGTTCCGGGACAGCCTAAATTACTATGGCTACACCTTC	CATSDTPFRDSLNYYGYTF
NA	TRBV10-3	NA	TRBJ2-7	TGTGCCATCAGTGAGTTCTTCCCCCACGAGCAGTACTTC	CAISEFFPHEQYF
NA	TRBV3-1/TRBV3-2	NA	TRBJ1-1	TGTGCCAGCAGCCCGCTGCGGACAACGAACACTGAAGCTTTCTTT	CASSPLRTTNTEAFF
NA	TRBV19	NA	TRBJ1-5	TGTGCCAGTAGCTTGACGGACTATAGCAATCAGCCCCAGCATTTT	CASSLTDYSNQPQHF
NA	TRBV5-1	NA	TRBJ2-2	TGCGCCAGCAGCTTGTTTTTGGGGGCCACCGGGGAGCTGTTTTTT	CASSLFLGATGELFF
NA	TRBV3-1/TRBV3-2	NA	TRBJ1-2	TGTGCCAGCAGCCAAGACAGAACTAACTATGGCTACACCTTC	CASSQDRTNYGYTF
NA	TRBV19	NA	TRBJ1-3	TGTGCCAGTAAAAGGTCAGGGCCCCTCTCTGGAAACACCATATATTTT	CASKRSGPLSGNTIYF
once	TRBV6-1	TRBD1	TRBJ2-7	TGTGCCAGCAGTGATTTTGAGGACAGGGGGTACGAGCAGTACTTC	CASSDFEDRGYEQYF
NA	TRBV28	TRBD1	TRBJ1-2	TGTGCCAGCAGTGTTGGACAGGGAATTGGCTATGGCTACACCTTC	CASSVGQGIGYGYTF
NA	TRBV18	TRBD1	TRBJ2-1	TGTGCCAGCTCACCGGGACAGGGCTCCTACAATGAGCAGTTCTTC	CASSPGQGSYNEQFF
NA	TRBV5-1	TRBD1	TRBJ1-3	TGCGCCAGCAGCTCGACAGGGGCTGGAAACACCATATATTTT	CASSSTGAGNTIYF
NA	TRBV24-1	NA	TRBJ2-5	TGTGCCACCAGTGATTTAGGACGGGAGACCCAGTACTTC	CATSDLGRETQYF
NA	TRBV24-1	NA	TRBJ1-1	TGTGCCGCAAAGGGATCGAACACTGAAGCTTTCTTT	CAAKGSNTEAFF
NA	TRBV7-9	NA	TRBJ1-1	TGTGCCAGCAGCTTAGCGCATGGCAGAATGAACACTGAAGCTTTCTTT	CASSLAHGRMNTEAFF
NA	TRBV28	TRBD2	TRBJ2-3	TGTGCCAGCAGTCTTCGGGGGGGTACAGATACGCAGTATTTT	CASSLRGGTDTQYF
NA	TRBV9	NA	TRBJ2-3	TGTGCCAGCAGCGTAGGGGGCCCTGGAGATACGCAGTATTTT	CASSVGGPGDTQYF
NA	TRBV28	NA	TRBJ2-7	TGTGCCACCTCGATCAGGGGCTACGAGCAGTACTTC	CATSIRGYEQYF
NA	TRBV19	NA	TRBJ2-2	TGTGCCAGTAGTATTCCCCAGGGCACGACCACCGGGGAGCTGTTTTTT	CASSIPQGTTTGELFF
NA	TRBV9	NA	TRBJ2-7	TGTGCCAGCAGCGTCGGTGGGAGCGAGTCCTACGAGCAGTACTTC	CASSVGGSESYEQYF
NA	TRBV25-1	NA	TRBJ1-4	TGTGCCAGCAGTGAGCCTGGGAGAGAAAAACTGTTTTTT	CASSEPGREKLFF
NA	TRBV7-3	TRBD1	TRBJ2-1	TGTGCCAGCAGCTCCCAGGGGGTCCTGTTCTTC	CASSSQGVLFF
NA	TRBV5-5	NA	TRBJ1-2	TGTGCCAGCAGCTGGAAGGGGGAGTTTGGCTACACCTTC	CASSWKGEFGYTF
NA	TRBV7-8	TRBD1	TRBJ1-2	TGTGCCAGCAGCTTAGACAGGGGTCAAGGCTACACCTTC	CASSLDRGQGYTF
NA	TRBV7-9	NA	TRBJ1-2	TGTGCCAGCAGCCCAGAGGGACAAGGATGGGATGGCTACACCTTC	CASSPEGQGWDGYTF
once	TRBV19	TRBD1	TRBJ2-3	TGTGCCAGTAGTATAGGACAGGGGGCTGGAGCAGATACGCAGTATTTT	CASSIGQGAGADTQYF
NA	TRBV4-3	TRBD1	TRBJ1-2	TGCGCCAGCAGCCAAGCGGGGACAGGACTAATATATGGCTACACCTTC	CASSQAGTGLIYGYTF
NA	TRBV6-6	NA	TRBJ1-2	TGTGCCAGCACCGACAGGAGGGAAGCTAACTATGGCTACACCTTC	CASTDRREANYGYTF
NA	TRBV7-5	NA	TRBJ2-7	TGTGTCAGAAGCTTAGCACCGACAGTATTCTCCTACGAGCAGTACTTC	CVRSLAPTVFSYEQYF
NA	TRBV12-3/TRBV12-4	NA	TRBJ2-5	TGTGCCAGCAGTTTAACGGAGGAGACCCAGTACTTC	CASSLTEETQYF
NA	TRBV12-3/TRBV12-4	NA	TRBJ2-2	TGTGCCAGCAATAGGGGCCTCACCGGGGAGCTGTTTTTT	CASNRGLTGELFF
NA	TRBV9	NA	TRBJ1-1	TGTGCCAGCAGCGTAGATGGGGGATCGAGCACTGAAGCTTTCTTT	CASSVDGGSSTEAFF
NA	TRBV2	NA	TRBJ2-5	TGTGCCAGCGGAGTGGTACGGCAAGAGACCCAGTACTTC	CASGVVRQETQYF
NA	TRBV5-1	TRBD1	TRBJ2-2	TGCGCCAGCAGCGGCGGACAGGGCCACGGGGAGCTGTTTTTT	CASSGGQGHGELFF
NA	TRBV3-1/TRBV3-2	NA	TRBJ2-3	TGTGCCAGCAGCCAAGGACCGTATACGCAGTATTTT	CASSQGPYTQYF
NA	TRBV7-2	TRBD1	TRBJ2-7	TGTGCCAGCAGCAACCCGGACAGGGTGCCCCCTCTCGACGAGCAGTACTTC	CASSNPDRVPPLDEQYF
NA	TRBV7-8	TRBD1	TRBJ1-6	TGTGCCAGCAGCTTGCAGGGACAGGGATACTCACCCCTCCACTTT	CASSLQGQGYSPLHF
NA	TRBV24-1	NA	TRBJ2-6	TGTGCCACCAGTCTGGGGTTCGGGGCCAACGTCCTGACTTTC	CATSLGFGANVLTF
NA	TRBV12-3/TRBV12-4	NA	TRBJ2-1	TGTGCCAGCAGTCTAAGCTGGGGCATGTTCTTC	CASSLSWGMFF
NA	TRBV12-3/TRBV12-4	NA	TRBJ1-2	TGTGCCAGCAGTTTAGGGGGGGCTGGTGGCTACACCTTC	CASSLGGAGGYTF
NA	TRBV3-1/TRBV3-2	NA	TRBJ1-4	TGTGCCAGCAGCCAAGACGGAACAGGGTTGGAGGGTGAAAAACTGTTTTTT	CASSQDGTGLEGEKLFF
NA	TRBV5-1	TRBD1	TRBJ2-3	TGCGCCAGCAGCTTGGGGACAGGGCTTATTTCCCGTCGGTCAGATACGCAGTATTTT	CASSLGTGLISRRSDTQYF
NA	TRBV18	NA	TRBJ1-6	TGTGCCAGCTCACCAGGGGCCTATAATTCACCCCTCCACTTT	CASSPGAYNSPLHF
NA	TRBV29-1	TRBD1	TRBJ1-3	TGCAGCGTTGAGGCCCAAGGGACAGTAGACGGAAACACCATATATTTT	CSVEAQGTVDGNTIYF
NA	TRBV10-3	NA	TRBJ2-3	TGTGCCATCAGTGTAGGGGGGATCGGAGATACGCAGTATTTT	CAISVGGIGDTQYF
NA	TRBV4-2	NA	TRBJ1-2	TGTGCCAGCAGCCAAGTACAGGGAGGGGTAGGCTATGGCTACACCTTC	CASSQVQGGVGYGYTF
once	TRBV29-1	NA	TRBJ2-7	TGCAGCGTTGGGGGGGCTCGGTACGAGCAGTACTTC	CSVGGARYEQYF
NA	TRBV28	NA	TRBJ2-5	TGTGCCAGCACCGCACGGCGGGGAGAGACCCAGTACTTC	CASTARRGETQYF
NA	TRBV3-1/TRBV3-2	TRBD2	TRBJ2-7	TGTGCCAGCAGCCAAGAGAAGGGGAGCGGGGGGGCGTACGAGCAGTACTTC	CASSQEKGSGGAYEQYF